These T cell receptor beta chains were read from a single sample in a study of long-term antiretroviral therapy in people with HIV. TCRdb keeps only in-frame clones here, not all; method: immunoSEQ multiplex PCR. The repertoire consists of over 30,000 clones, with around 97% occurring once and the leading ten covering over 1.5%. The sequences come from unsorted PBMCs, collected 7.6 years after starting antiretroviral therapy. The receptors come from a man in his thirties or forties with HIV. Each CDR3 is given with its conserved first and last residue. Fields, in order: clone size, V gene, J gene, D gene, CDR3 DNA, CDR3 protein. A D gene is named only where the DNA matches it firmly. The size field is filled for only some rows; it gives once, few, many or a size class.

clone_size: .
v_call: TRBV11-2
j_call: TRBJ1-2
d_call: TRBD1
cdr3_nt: TGTGCCAGCAGCTTAGACGCAGGGGGACTATATGGCTACACCTTC
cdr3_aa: CASSLDAGGLYGYTF

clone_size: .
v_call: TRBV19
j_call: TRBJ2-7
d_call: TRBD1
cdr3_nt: TGTGCCAGTAGTGCACAGGGGGACGAGCAGTACTTC
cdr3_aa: CASSAQGDEQYF

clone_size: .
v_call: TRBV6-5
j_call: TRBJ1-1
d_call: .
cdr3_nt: TGTGCCAGCAGTTACTCTGGGCAGGAAGCTTTCTTT
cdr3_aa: CASSYSGQEAFF

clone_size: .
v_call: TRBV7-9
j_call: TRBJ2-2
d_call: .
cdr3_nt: TGTGCCAGCAGCAGGGAACTTTCCACCGGGGAGCTGTTTTTT
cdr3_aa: CASSRELSTGELFF

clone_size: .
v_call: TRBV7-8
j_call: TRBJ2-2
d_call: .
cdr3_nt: TGTGCCAGCAGCCAGACTAACACCGGGGAGCTGTTTTTT
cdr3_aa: CASSQTNTGELFF

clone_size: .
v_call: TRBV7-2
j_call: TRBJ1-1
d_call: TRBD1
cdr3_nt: TGTGCCAGCAGTTATGACAGGGGAGCTGAAGCTTTCTTT
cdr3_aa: CASSYDRGAEAFF

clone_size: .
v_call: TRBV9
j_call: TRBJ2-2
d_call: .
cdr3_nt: TGTGCCAGCAGCGTAGAAGCGACCGCCGGGGAGCTGTTTTTT
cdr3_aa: CASSVEATAGELFF

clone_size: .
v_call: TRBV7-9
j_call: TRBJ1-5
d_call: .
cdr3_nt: TGTGCCAGCAGTGGGGACGGTAGCAATCAGCCCCAGCATTTT
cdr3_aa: CASSGDGSNQPQHF

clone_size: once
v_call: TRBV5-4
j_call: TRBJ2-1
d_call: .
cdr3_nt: TGTGCCAGCAGCCTGGACAGTTACAATGAGCAGTTCTTC
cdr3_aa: CASSLDSYNEQFF

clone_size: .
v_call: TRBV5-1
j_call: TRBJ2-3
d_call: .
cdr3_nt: TGCGCCAGCAGCTTGGGGACGGGCACAGATACGCAGTATTTT
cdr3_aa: CASSLGTGTDTQYF

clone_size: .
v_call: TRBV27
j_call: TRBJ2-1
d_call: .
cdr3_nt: TGTGCCAGCAGTTTCGCTTTCGGACTCAATGAGCAGTTCTTC
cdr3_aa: CASSFAFGLNEQFF

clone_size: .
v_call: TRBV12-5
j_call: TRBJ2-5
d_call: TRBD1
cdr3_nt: TGTGCTAGTGGTTTGGGGGACAGGGCGGAGACCCTAGAGACCCAGTACTTC
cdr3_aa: CASGLGDRAETLETQYF

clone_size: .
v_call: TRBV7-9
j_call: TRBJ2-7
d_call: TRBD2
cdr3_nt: TGTGCCAGCAGCTTTGCTTTCGGCGGGGGATCCAACGAGCAGTACTTC
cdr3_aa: CASSFAFGGGSNEQYF

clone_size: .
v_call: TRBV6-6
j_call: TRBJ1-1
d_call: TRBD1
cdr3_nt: TGTGCCAGCAGTGCTTCCGGGACAGCCGCTTTCTTT
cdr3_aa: CASSASGTAAFF

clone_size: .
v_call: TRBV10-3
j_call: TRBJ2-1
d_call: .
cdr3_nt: TGTGCCATAAAACTAGCAAGAGAGGGCAATGAGCAGTTCTTC
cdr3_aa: CAIKLAREGNEQFF

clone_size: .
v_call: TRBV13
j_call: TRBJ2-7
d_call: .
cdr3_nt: TGTGCCAGCAGCTTTGGGGGGAGCTACTACGAGCAGTACTTC
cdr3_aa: CASSFGGSYYEQYF

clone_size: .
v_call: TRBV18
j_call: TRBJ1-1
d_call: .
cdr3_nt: TGTGCCAGCTCACCGCTGCCCCTCCCAGGGGCTGGGAACACTGAAGCTTTCTTT
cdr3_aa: CASSPLPLPGAGNTEAFF

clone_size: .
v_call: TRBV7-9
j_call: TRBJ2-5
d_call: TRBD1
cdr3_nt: TGTGCCAGCAGCTTAGGGGAACAGGGGGCCAGGGAGACCCAGTACTTC
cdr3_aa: CASSLGEQGARETQYF

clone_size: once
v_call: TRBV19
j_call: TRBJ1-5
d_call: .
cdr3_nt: TGTGCCAGTAGTCCACAGGTACCCAATCAGCCCCAGCATTTT
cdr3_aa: CASSPQVPNQPQHF

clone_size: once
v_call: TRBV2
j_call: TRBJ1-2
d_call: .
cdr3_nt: TGTGCCAGCAGTGAAGAAGTCGAAGGGTCGGGAGGCTACACCTTC
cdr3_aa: CASSEEVEGSGGYTF

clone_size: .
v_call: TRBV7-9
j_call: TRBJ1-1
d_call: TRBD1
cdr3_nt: TGTGCCAGCGGGACAGGGTTGGCTGACACTGAAGCTTTCTTT
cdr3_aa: CASGTGLADTEAFF

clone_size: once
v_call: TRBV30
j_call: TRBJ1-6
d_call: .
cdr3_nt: TGTGCCTGGAGCACGGACCCGGTTTCACCCCTCCACTTT
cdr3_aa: CAWSTDPVSPLHF

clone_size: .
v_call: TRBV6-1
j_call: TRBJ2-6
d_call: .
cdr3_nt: TGTGCCACAACCGTAGGGGCCAACGTCCTGACTTTC
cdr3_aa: CATTVGANVLTF

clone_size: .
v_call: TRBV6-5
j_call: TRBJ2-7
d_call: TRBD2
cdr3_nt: TGTGCCAGCAGCCGCATAGGGGAGGGCTACGAGCAGTACTTC
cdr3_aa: CASSRIGEGYEQYF

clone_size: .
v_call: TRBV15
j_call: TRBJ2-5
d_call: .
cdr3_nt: TGTGCCACCAGCAGAGACGGAGAATGGGACCAGTACTTC
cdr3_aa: CATSRDGEWDQYF

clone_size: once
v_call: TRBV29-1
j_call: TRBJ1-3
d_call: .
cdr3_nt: TGCAGCGTGACGCTACAGGGTCGGGGAAACACCATATATTTT
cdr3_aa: CSVTLQGRGNTIYF

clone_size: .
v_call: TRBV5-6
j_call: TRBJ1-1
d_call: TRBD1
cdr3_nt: TGTGCCAGCAGCTTAACAGGGGGAAACACTGAAGCTTTCTTT
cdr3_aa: CASSLTGGNTEAFF

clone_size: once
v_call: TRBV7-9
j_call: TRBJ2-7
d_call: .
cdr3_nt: TGTGCCAGCGGCTGGAGGGACTCCTACGAGCAGTACTTC
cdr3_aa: CASGWRDSYEQYF

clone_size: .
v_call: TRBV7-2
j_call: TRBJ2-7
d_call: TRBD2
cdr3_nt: TGTGCCAGCAGCTTTAGCGGGGGTGAGAATTACGAGCAGTACTTC
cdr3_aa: CASSFSGGENYEQYF

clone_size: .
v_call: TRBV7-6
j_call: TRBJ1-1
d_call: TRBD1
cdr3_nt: TGTGCCAGCAGTCCCCAGACAGGGGCGATGAACACTGAAGCTTTCTTT
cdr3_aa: CASSPQTGAMNTEAFF

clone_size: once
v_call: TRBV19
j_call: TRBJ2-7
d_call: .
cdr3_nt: TGTGCCAGCCGCAGAGCAGGGCCGAGGAACGAGCAGTACTTC
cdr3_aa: CASRRAGPRNEQYF

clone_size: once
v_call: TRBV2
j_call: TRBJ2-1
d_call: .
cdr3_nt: TGTGCCAGCAGGACGTTTGAGCAGTTCTTC
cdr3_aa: CASRTFEQFF

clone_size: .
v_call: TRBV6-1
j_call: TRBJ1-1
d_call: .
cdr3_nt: TGTGCCAGCAGTGAAGCGGGAGTCACTGAAGCTTTCTTT
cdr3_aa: CASSEAGVTEAFF

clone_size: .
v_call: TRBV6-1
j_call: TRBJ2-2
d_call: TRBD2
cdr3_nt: TGTGCCAGCAGGGGGACTAGAAACACCGGGGAGCTGTTTTTT
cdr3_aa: CASRGTRNTGELFF

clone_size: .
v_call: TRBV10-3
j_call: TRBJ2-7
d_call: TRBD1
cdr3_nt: TGTGCCATCAGTACAACCGACAGGGATTGGAACGAGCAGTACTTC
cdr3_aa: CAISTTDRDWNEQYF

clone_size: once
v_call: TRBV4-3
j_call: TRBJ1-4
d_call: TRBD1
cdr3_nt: TGCGCCAGCAGCCATTGGACAGGGGAAAAACTGTTTTTT
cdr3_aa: CASSHWTGEKLFF

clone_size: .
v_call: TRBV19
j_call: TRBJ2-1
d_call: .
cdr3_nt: TGTGCCAGTAGTAAACGGACCTTGGACAGTCCCACCTACAATGAGCAGTTCTTC
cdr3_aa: CASSKRTLDSPTYNEQFF

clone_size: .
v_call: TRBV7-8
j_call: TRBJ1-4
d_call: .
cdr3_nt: TGTGCCAGCAGCTTATCCCGCAGGGTAAATGAAAAACTGTTTTTT
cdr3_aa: CASSLSRRVNEKLFF

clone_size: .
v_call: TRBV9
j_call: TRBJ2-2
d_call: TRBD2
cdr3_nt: TGTGCCAGCAGCCCCCGACTAGCGGGGTACACCGGGGAGCTGTTTTTT
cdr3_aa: CASSPRLAGYTGELFF

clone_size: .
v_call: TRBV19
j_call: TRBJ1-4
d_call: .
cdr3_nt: TGTGCCAGTACCCAACTCTCGGGGTATAGGCCGAATGAAAAACTGTTTTTT
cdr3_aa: CASTQLSGYRPNEKLFF